This T cell receptor (beta chain) stems from a study of early T cells in non-severe SARS-CoV-2 infection (dated by TCRdb to the early 2020s). Regarding the complete study: Bulk RNA from unsorted whole blood was used for TCR sequencing, so alpha and beta chains could not be paired. The research as a whole found: VDJdb matching was skewed toward anti-spike CD8 responses, so virus-specific expansions were likely underestimated and private and CD4 specificities were missed.

CDR1 and CDR2 were assigned from the germline V gene (reference sequence) as SEHNR and FQNEAQ. A distance of 15 bases separates the germline ends of V and J, which lose 6 bases and 6 bases respectively. Spanning cysteine to phenylalanine, the CDR3 consists of 14 amino acids. The only DNA kept is the CDR3, 42 bases in frame from the first base. A case-control design nested within a healthcare worker cohort in London, UK, was used, with weekly nasopharyngeal swab PCR tests and blood sampling performed. Between 23 and 31 March 2020, the week of the UK lockdown, healthcare workers were enrolled and then followed up weekly for as long as 16 weeks. The library came from 5' RACE. Sequenced using a NextSeq 500. Unique molecular identifiers were attached to individual cDNA molecules in the TCR library protocol so that sequencing error and PCR bias could be corrected. Both TCR alpha and beta chains were sequenced, and tight co-correlation was observed between alpha and beta sequence abundances in each sample. Processing in the source paper ran as follows. V gene, J gene and CDR3 annotation of TCR sequences was performed with Decombinator V4. TCRs were defined as expanded if a significant change between any two time points was detected under a Poisson model with p below 0.0001. TCR abundances were normalised to the total number of TCRs sequenced per sample and were expressed as counts per million. TRAV1-2 paired with TRAJ12, TRAJ20 or TRAJ33 defined MAIT TCRs, while TRAV10 paired with TRAJ18 defined iNKT TCRs. VDJdb, accessed 1 November 2021, was searched for CMV, EBV and SARS-CoV-2 annotated TCRs, with TCRs annotated for multiple antigens excluded. The raw public data were reprocessed by TCRdb itself: fastp quality trimming at Q25, MiXCR clonotype calling, in-frame beta chains only. Entries are consolidated by CDR3 protein sequence, retaining the most common genes and DNA. Clone size and V and J calls follow TCRdb, not the original study. This sample is represented by about 59,000 distinct CDR3 sequences; approximately 13% of them were singletons. The ten largest clones add up to roughly 8.8% of the sample.

This clonotype has only a few counts. What this receptor recognizes is not known. No much larger clonotype is one base removed from it; base qualities were not supplied. The rearrangement joined TRBV7-9 to TRBJ2-1; the D gene is possibly TRBD2, with 6 bases matching. This sequence originates from an adult who was a healthcare worker with PCR-confirmed SARS-CoV-2 infection or an uninfected control (not recorded which). The sequencing used whole blood, collected at baseline. The DNA reads TGTGCCAGCAGGCGGGGCCAGTCCGGCAATGAGCAGTTCTTC. It is translated as CASRRGQSGNEQFF. Reference TRBV7-9 and TRBJ2-1 genes cover what lies past the CDR3, so the full variable domain is DTGVSQNPRHKITKRGQNVTFRCDPISEHNRLYWYRQTLGQGPEFLTYFQNEAQLEKSRLLSDRFSAERPKGSFSTLEIQRTEQGDSAMYLCASRRGQSGNEQFFGPGTRLTVL.